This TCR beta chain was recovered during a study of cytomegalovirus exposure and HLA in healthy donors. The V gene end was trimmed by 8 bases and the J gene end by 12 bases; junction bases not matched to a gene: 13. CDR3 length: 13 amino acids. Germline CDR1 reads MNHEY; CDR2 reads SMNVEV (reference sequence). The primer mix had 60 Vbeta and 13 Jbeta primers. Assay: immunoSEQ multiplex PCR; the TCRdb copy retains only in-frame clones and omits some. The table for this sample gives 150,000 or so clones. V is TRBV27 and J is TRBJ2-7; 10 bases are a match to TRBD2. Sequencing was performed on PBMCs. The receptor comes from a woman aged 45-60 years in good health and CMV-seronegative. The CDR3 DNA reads TGTGCCAGCGAATCTTCACATAGCGGGGGGCTGTACTTC. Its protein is CASESSHSGGLYF.